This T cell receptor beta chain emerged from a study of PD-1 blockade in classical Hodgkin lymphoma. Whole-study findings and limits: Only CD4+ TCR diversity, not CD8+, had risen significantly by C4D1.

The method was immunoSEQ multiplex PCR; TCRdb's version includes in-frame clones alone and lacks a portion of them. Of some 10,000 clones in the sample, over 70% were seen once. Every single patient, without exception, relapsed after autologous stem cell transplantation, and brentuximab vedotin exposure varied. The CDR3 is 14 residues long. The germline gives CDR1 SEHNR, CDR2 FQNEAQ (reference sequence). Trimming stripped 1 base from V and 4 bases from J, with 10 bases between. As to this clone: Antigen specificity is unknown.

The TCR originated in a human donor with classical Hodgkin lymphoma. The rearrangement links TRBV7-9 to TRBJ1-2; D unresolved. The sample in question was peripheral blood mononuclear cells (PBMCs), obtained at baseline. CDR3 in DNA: TGTGCCAGCAGCTTAGTGGCTATCGGCTATGGCTACACCTTC. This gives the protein CASSLVAIGYGYTF.